This T cell receptor (beta chain) derives from a study of cytomegalovirus exposure and HLA in healthy donors. Researchers ran the PCR with 60 Vbeta and 13 Jbeta primers. Original handling: Approximately 11 million shared chains were among around 80 million unique TCR beta chains counted in a later analysis. Using immunoSEQ multiplex PCR, the repertoire was profiled, and TCRdb retains in-frame clones only, with some absent. V, J and clone size are taken as reported in that table, and D and trimming were inferred from the DNA itself. The sample carries some 130,000 clones, around 63% recorded once. Regarding the study as a whole: One cluster of highly shared sequence variants probably arose as a sequencing artifact. Most CMV-associated TCR beta chains appeared HLA-restricted in a later analysis. Reported findings show TCR beta sequences accurately forecast HLA-A and HLA-B alleles in most subjects.

Notes on this clone: The antigen remains unidentified.

The sample was PBMCs. This sequence was found in a human donor in good health.

CDR3 residues: CSASTVIQYF. CDR3 nucleotides: TGCAGTGCCTCTACGGTCATTCAGTACTTC. This chain uses TRBV20-1 with TRBJ2-4, with unresolved D. The V end was cut by 6 bases, the J end by 9 bases, with 9 bases between. Germline CDR1 DFQATT, CDR2 SNEGSKA (reference sequence). The CDR3 covers 10 residues.